The next 22 T cell receptor beta chains were all read from a single sample in a study of T cell clonality in common variable immunodeficiency. Findings and caveats of the study: In common variable immunodeficiency, TCR beta chains reportedly carried fewer deletions and N-nucleotide insertions.

TCRdb's table, derived via immunoSEQ multiplex PCR, lists solely in-frame clones and lacks some. This sample comprises about 26,000 clones, none seen once only. These receptors are not linked to any known antigen. Sequencing used peripheral blood mononuclear cells. The source is a human donor with common variable immunodeficiency.

This clone was recorded many times. The read falls 3 residues short of the CDR3 end, and the missing part is taken from the germline J gene. The chain employs TRBV5-1 and TRBJ2-2; TRBD1 matches at 10 bases. The CDR3 has 19 residues. V lost 4 bases and J lost 4; bases outside the gene matches: 16. The germline CDR1 and CDR2 sequences are SGHRS and YFSETQ. The sequenced CDR3 bases are TGCGCCAGCAGCCCTAAGCCGGGACAGGGGATTTTGGGCACCGGGGAG. It specifies CASSPKPGQGILGTGE. The complete CDR3 protein is CASSPKPGQGILGTGELFF.

This clone came up a few times. The read terminates 3 residues ahead of where the CDR3 ends, so the germline J gene completes it. V usage is TRBV19 and J usage is TRBJ2-1; D remains ambiguous. Deletions cut 3 bases from V and 5 bases from J, with 11 bases between. Germline lookup yields CDR1 LNHDA and CDR2 SQIVND (reference sequence). The CDR3 loop spans 14 amino acids. The covered CDR3 bases are TGTGCCAGTAGTATCCTATTCGCTCACAATGAG. Residues: CASSILFAHNE. The full CDR3 protein is CASSILFAHNEQFF.

Note on this clone: Read sequence stops 3 residues before the CDR3 end, and the germline J gene provides the missing end. This rearrangement joins TRBV20-1 to TRBJ1-5, with a tentative D call TRBD1 (5 bases). Germline assignment: CDR1 DFQATT and CDR2 SNEGSKA (reference sequence). The CDR3 covers 12 residues. The V end was cut by 4 bases, the J end by 4 bases, with 8 bases between. The CDR3 protein is CSAIRGNQPQHF. CDR3 DNA (partial): TGCAGTGCTATCCGGGGGAATCAGCCC.

This clone was recorded at least ten times. The read ends 3 residues early relative to the CDR3; the germline J gene fills the gap. The rearrangement links TRBV28 to TRBJ1-2, with 10 bases fitting TRBD1. J lost 2 bases, V lost 7 bases, and 1 base had no gene match. The CDR3 consists of 13 residues. Germline V gene data show CDR1 as MDHEN and CDR2 as SYDVKM. CDR3 DNA (partial): TGTGCCAGCAAGACAGGGGGCAACTATGGC. Translated: CASKTGGNYG. The entire CDR3 reads CASKTGGNYGYTF.

Many counts were recorded for this clone. The CDR3 extends 3 residues past the end of the read, so its final part is completed from the germline J gene. The chain employs TRBV6-1 and TRBJ1-3; a weak D match, TRBD1 (5 bases). V gave up 2 bases and J gave up 5 bases, with 16 bases separating them. CDR3 length: 16 residues. Germline assignment: CDR1 MNHNS and CDR2 SASEGT. CDR3 protein: CASSENTGVGRNTIYF. CDR3 DNA, as far as it was read: TGTGCCAGCAGTGAAAATACGGGGGTCGGCAGAAACACC.

In its sample, this clone was seen many times. The sequence runs out 3 residues before the end of the CDR3; the remainder is reconstructed from the germline J gene. The rearrangement joins TRBV11-2 to TRBJ2-3, with a weak D call TRBD1 (5 bases). Germline loops: CDR1 SGHAT, CDR2 FQNNGV. The CDR3 sequence is 15 residues long. V was cut by 1 base and J by 0 bases, with 8 bases left in between. The sequenced CDR3 bases are TGTGCCAGCAGCTTAGGGGGCCTGAGCACAGATACG. As protein: CASSLGGLSTDT. The CDR3 in its entirety is CASSLGGLSTDTQYF.

This clone was detected many times. The read stops 3 residues short of the end of the CDR3; the missing end is completed from the germline J gene. The chain employs TRBV19 and TRBJ2-3; TRBD2 agrees at 9 bases. The length of the CDR3 is 15 residues. In germline, CDR1 is LNHDA, CDR2 SQIVND (reference sequence). Trimming cost V 5 bases and J 6 bases; bases outside gene matches: 9. Here the CDR3 reads CASSLARGGLDTQYF. The DNA read from the CDR3 is TGTGCCAGTAGTCTGGCGCGGGGGGGCCTCGATACG.

This clone showed up many times. Read sequence stops 3 residues before the CDR3 end, and the germline J gene provides the missing end. The chain links TRBV6-2 or TRBV6-3 to TRBJ2-2; maybe TRBD2 (5 bases). The CDR3 loop spans 13 amino acids. Germline lookup yields CDR1 MNHEY and CDR2 SVGEGT. V was pared by 6 bases and J by 9 bases, with 14 bases between. CDR3 amino acids: CASSPGLLRELFF. The DNA read from the CDR3 is TGTGCCAGCAGCCCCGGACTCCTTCGGGAG.

In this sample, this clone turned up many times. The read ends 3 residues before the CDR3 terminus; that terminus is restored from the germline J gene. The chain couples TRBV30 to TRBJ1-2, with D possibly being TRBD1 (5 bases). This CDR3 is 15 amino acids long. The germline V gene encodes CDR1 GTSNPN and CDR2 SVGIG (reference sequence). The CDR3 reads CAWSDGVRRKGGYTF. Incomplete CDR3 DNA: TGTGCCTGGAGTGACGGAGTCCGGAGGAAGGGGGGC.

This clone was picked up many times. Read sequence stops 3 residues before the CDR3 end, and the germline J gene provides the missing end. The chain recombines TRBV20-1 with TRBJ2-5; no reliable D call. Between the trimmed V and J ends, which lost 2 bases and 1 base, there was a span of 14 bases. The CDR3 runs 15 residues. Germline V gene data show CDR1 as DFQATT and CDR2 as SNEGSKA (reference sequence). The CDR3 here is CSARFLAVIQETQYF. The part of the CDR3 DNA that was read is TGCAGTGCTAGATTTCTGGCGGTCATCCAAGAGACC.

This clone has ten or more counts. With the read ending 3 residues before the CDR3 end, the germline J gene is used to fill in that end. The sample holds other DNA sequences that translate to the same CDR3. The chain carries TRBV18 and TRBJ1-4; 9 positions agree with TRBD1. Germline values: CDR1 KGHSH, CDR2 LQKENI. The CDR3 has 14 amino acids. The J segment lost 8 bases and the V segment lost 3 bases, leaving 4 bases of the junction unmatched. Partial CDR3 DNA: TGTGCCAGCTCACCGAGGACAGGGGCGGAAAAA. It codes for CASSPRTGAEK. The CDR3 in its entirety is CASSPRTGAEKLFF.

This clone was picked up a small number of times. The CDR3 end is not reached by the read, which stops 3 residues before it; the germline J gene fills it in. The chain combines TRBV30 with TRBJ1-2; unclear D gene. Trimming left V 4 bases short and J 4 bases short, with 7 bases between. The CDR3 consists of 11 residues. The V gene's germline CDR1 is GTSNPN and CDR2 SVGIG (reference sequence). CDR3 DNA, as far as it was read: TGTGCCTGGACCCAGTCCTATGGC. This codes for CAWTQSYG. In full, the CDR3 reads CAWTQSYGYTF.

This clone appeared a few times. The read finishes 3 residues shy of the CDR3 end, and the germline J gene is used to complete it. The V and J genes are TRBV7-9 and TRBJ2-2; D possibly corresponds to TRBD2 (7 bases). This CDR3 contains 14 residues. V shed 3 bases and J shed 5 bases, with 10 bases lying between them. Germline-derived CDR1 and CDR2 are SEHNR and FQNEAQ (reference sequence). CDR3 DNA, as far as it was read: TGTGCCAGCAGCTTCGGGGGGCGTACCGGGGAG. This gives the protein CASSFGGRTGE. The full CDR3 protein is CASSFGGRTGELFF.

This clone has just a few counts. The same CDR3 also results from other DNA sequences found in this sample. CDR3 DNA, as far as it was read: TGTGCCAGTAGTACGGGACACCCTCATGAG. Encoded protein: CASSTGHPHE. The full CDR3 protein reads CASSTGHPHEQFF. This chain joins TRBV19 and TRBJ2-1; tentative D call: TRBD1 (6 bases). The CDR3 end falls 3 residues outside the read, so it is completed with the germline J gene. CDR1 is LNHDA and CDR2 is SQIVND in the germline V gene (reference sequence). Trimming left V 4 bases short and J 8 bases short, with 12 bases between. CDR3 length equals 13 residues.

This clone was seen repeatedly, ten times or more. The read gets to within 3 residues of the CDR3 end, and the germline J gene fills in the rest. The rearrangement joins TRBV5-5 to TRBJ1-4; D gene ambiguous. The CDR3 consists of 15 residues. CDR1 is SGHKS, CDR2 YYEKEE, per germline (reference sequence). The V end was cut by 0 bases, the J end by 8 bases, with 14 bases between. CDR3 DNA, as far as it was read: TGTGCCAGCAGCTTGGTTAACCCCCAAAGGGAAAAA. It yields the protein CASSLVNPQREK. The CDR3 in its entirety is CASSLVNPQREKLFF.

This clone was detected ten times or more. The read gets to within 3 residues of the CDR3 end, and the germline J gene fills in the rest. The chain recombines TRBV7-8 with TRBJ2-7, with D possibly being TRBD2 (5 bases). Germline CDR1 is SGHVS and CDR2 is FQNEAQ. The CDR3 is 12 residues long. V lost 1 base and J 6 bases, leaving 7 bases between the germline ends. Incomplete CDR3 DNA: TGTGCCAGCAGCTTAGGCGAGGGCGAG. Amino acids: CASSLGEGE. The complete CDR3 sequence is CASSLGEGEQYF.

This clone was seen at least ten times. From the germline J gene comes the end of the CDR3, since the read stops 3 residues before it. Different DNA sequences within this sample yield the same CDR3. The J gene is TRBJ2-7, the V gene TRBV19; TRBD2 matches 8 bases. The CDR3 has 13 residues. V lost 4 bases to trimming and J lost 6 bases; unmatched junction nucleotides: 5. Germline loops: CDR1 LNHDA, CDR2 SQIVND (reference sequence). The DNA read from the CDR3 is TGTGCCAGTAGTACGGGACTAGGTGGCGAG. Encoded protein: CASSTGLGGE. The whole CDR3 protein reads CASSTGLGGEQYF.

This clone came up many times. The CDR3 end falls 3 residues outside the read, so it is completed with the germline J gene. The chain uses TRBV19 and TRBJ1-2, with D unresolved. V lost 5 bases and J 4 bases, leaving 17 bases between the germline ends. The CDR3 sequence is 15 residues long. Germline V CDR1 and CDR2: LNHDA, SQIVND (reference sequence). CDR3 DNA, as far as it was read: TGTGCCAGTAGTCCTTCCGACTCGAAGATCTATGGC. Protein product: CASSPSDSKIYG. The CDR3 reads in full as CASSPSDSKIYGYTF.

This clone was picked up many times. From the germline J gene comes the end of the CDR3, since the read stops 3 residues before it. The rearrangement uses TRBV19 and TRBJ1-2, with 7 nucleotides matching TRBD1. After removal of 6 bases from V and 5 bases from J, the junction contained 9 bases not matched to a gene. Germline values: CDR1 LNHDA, CDR2 SQIVND (reference sequence). The CDR3 is 14 amino acids. CDR3 in amino acids: CASRPQGLGYGYTF. CDR3 DNA, as far as it was read: TGTGCCAGTAGGCCACAGGGGTTAGGGTATGGC.

In this sample, this clone turned up many times. The read terminates 3 residues ahead of where the CDR3 ends, so the germline J gene completes it. The V and J genes are TRBV13 and TRBJ1-3; 7 nucleotides match TRBD1. With 4 bases clipped from V and 4 bases from J, the junction kept 4 bases outside the gene matches. Looked up from germline, CDR1 is PRHDT and CDR2 is FYEKMQ (reference sequence). The CDR3 is 14 residues long. The CDR3 loop reads CASSSEDRGNTIYF. The CDR3 bases that were read are TGTGCCAGCAGCTCCGAGGACAGGGGAAACACC.

This clone was detected a few times. The CDR3 goes on 3 residues after the read ends, and that part is filled in from the germline J gene. The rearrangement uses TRBV5-1 and TRBJ2-1, with D hard to call. Germline lookup yields CDR1 SGHRS and CDR2 YFSETQ. Deletions cut 10 bases from V and 0 bases from J, with 14 bases between. This CDR3 is 14 amino acids long. CDR3 bases read: TGCGCCCGCGTCCGCACGAGCTCCTACAATGAG. This translates into CARVRTSSYNE. The entire CDR3 reads CARVRTSSYNEQFF.

At least ten counts were recorded for this clone. Coverage ceases 3 residues before the CDR3 finishes, and the germline J gene fills in the end. V usage is TRBV29-1 and J usage is TRBJ2-1; 7 bases are a match to TRBD1. The CDR3 covers 16 residues. With V trimmed by 5 bases and J by 6 bases, 16 bases remained unmatched. Germline lookup yields CDR1 SQVTM and CDR2 ANQGSEA. CDR3: CSVRQGGVGLSNEQFF. CDR3 bases read: TGCAGCGTTAGGCAAGGGGGCGTCGGATTATCCAATGAG.